The rows below give T cell receptor beta chains drawn from one sample of a study of T cells after yellow fever vaccination. MiXCR, applied by TCRdb to the 5' RACE reads, yields one record per CDR3 protein. Of 250,000 to 400,000 distinct CDR3 sequences in the sample, roughly 4.3% were seen once. Material: PBMCs, obtained 5 days after the yellow fever booster vaccination. The receptor source for this set is a young man who received the YFV17D yellow fever vaccine. CDR3s include the opening cysteine and the closing phenylalanine or tryptophan. Fields, in order: V gene, J gene, clone size, D gene, CDR3 protein, CDR3 DNA. A D gene is named only where the DNA matches it firmly. Rows give clone size only sometimes, using once, few, many, or a class for an expanded clone.

>TRBV12-3/TRBV12-4|TRBJ1-2|NA|NA
CASSLGVGYTF
TGTGCCAGCAGCCTGGGCGTGGGCTACACCTTC
>TRBV29-1|TRBJ1-1|few|TRBD1
CSGTGLETEAFF
TGCAGCGGGACAGGGTTGGAAACTGAAGCTTTCTTT
>TRBV24-1|TRBJ1-5|few|NA
CATSAGLYQPQHF
TGTGCCACCAGTGCAGGGCTCTATCAGCCCCAGCATTTT
>TRBV10-3|TRBJ1-1|many|NA
CAITGREDTEAFF
TGTGCCATCACGGGTAGGGAGGACACTGAAGCTTTCTTT
>TRBV4-1|TRBJ1-2|few|TRBD1
CASSPDRGSGGYTF
TGCGCCAGCAGCCCCGACAGGGGCTCGGGTGGCTACACCTTC
>TRBV20-1|TRBJ1-2|few|NA
CSATGGVNYGYTF
TGCAGTGCTACGGGTGGGGTAAACTATGGCTACACCTTC
>TRBV5-1|TRBJ1-4|few|NA
CASKPDPNNEKLFF
TGCGCCAGCAAACCGGACCCAAATAATGAAAAACTGTTTTTT
>TRBV7-9|TRBJ2-5|many|NA
CASEGGGQETQYF
TGTGCCAGCGAAGGGGGGGGTCAAGAGACCCAGTACTTC
>TRBV9|TRBJ2-5|few|NA
CASSVAGPETQYF
TGTGCCAGCAGCGTAGCCGGGCCAGAGACCCAGTACTTC
>TRBV6-5|TRBJ2-1|many|NA
CASRGRAGYNEQFF
TGTGCCAGCAGGGGAAGAGCGGGCTACAATGAGCAGTTCTTC
>TRBV7-6|TRBJ2-5|few|NA
CASSFFTGDQGAQYF
TGTGCCAGCAGCTTTTTCACAGGCGATCAAGGGGCCCAGTACTTC
>TRBV30|TRBJ2-2|few|NA
CAWTQGANTGELFF
TGTGCCTGGACCCAGGGTGCGAACACCGGGGAGCTGTTTTTT
>TRBV6-1|TRBJ1-5|NA|NA
CASSEGLLQPQHF
TGTGCCAGCAGTGAGGGTCTACTTCAGCCCCAGCATTTT
>TRBV6-2/TRBV6-3|TRBJ2-5|few|NA
CASSPPLQGFFQGPETQYF
TGTGCCAGCAGCCCTCCCTTACAGGGATTTTTTCAGGGGCCAGAGACCCAGTACTTC
>TRBV7-9|TRBJ1-1|many|NA
CASSLVAGNTEAFF
TGTGCCAGCAGTTTAGTTGCAGGGAACACTGAAGCTTTCTTT
>TRBV6-4|TRBJ1-2|NA|NA
CASSDETGYRYTF
TGTGCCAGCAGTGACGAAACAGGGTATCGCTACACCTTC
>TRBV20-1|TRBJ1-5|many|NA
CSARVGGAAGQPQHF
TGCAGTGCTAGAGTGGGGGGCGCAGCGGGTCAGCCCCAGCATTTT
>TRBV6-6|TRBJ2-1|NA|NA
CASSSDEPFF
TGTGCCAGCAGCTCCGACGAGCCGTTCTTC
>TRBV7-9|TRBJ2-2|NA|NA
CASSKWVRNTGELFF
TGTGCCAGCAGCAAATGGGTCCGGAACACCGGGGAGCTGTTTTTT
>TRBV11-3|TRBJ2-7|NA|NA
CASARGVGQYF
TGTGCCAGCGCCAGGGGCGTAGGGCAGTACTTC
>TRBV29-1|TRBJ2-1|few|TRBD1
CSVRQGSSYNEQFF
TGCAGCGTTAGACAGGGGAGCTCCTACAATGAGCAGTTCTTC
>TRBV20-1|TRBJ1-4|few|NA
CSATRPTTNEKLFF
TGCAGTGCTACCCGACCGACAACTAATGAAAAACTGTTTTTT
>TRBV27|TRBJ1-1|few|TRBD1
CASTAPGHRGTEAFF
TGTGCCAGCACCGCGCCAGGCCACAGGGGGACTGAAGCTTTCTTT
>TRBV7-3|TRBJ2-1|NA|NA
CASSLTTDNEQFF
TGTGCCAGCAGCTTAACGACGGACAATGAGCAGTTCTTC
>TRBV30|TRBJ2-7|NA|NA
CAWSVSGHEQYF
TGTGCCTGGAGTGTGTCGGGCCACGAGCAGTACTTC
>TRBV10-3|TRBJ2-7|few|TRBD1
CAASRDRGYEQYF
TGTGCCGCTAGCCGGGACAGGGGCTACGAGCAGTACTTC
>TRBV5-1|TRBJ2-6|many|NA
CASSLPGGSGANVLTF
TGCGCCAGCAGCTTGCCTGGGGGATCTGGGGCCAACGTCCTGACTTTC
>TRBV7-7|TRBJ2-5|many|NA
CASSLGPGLPETQYF
TGTGCCAGCAGCTTAGGCCCGGGGCTCCCGGAGACCCAGTACTTC
>TRBV25-1|TRBJ2-5|few|NA
CASTESNEETQYF
TGTGCCAGCACAGAGTCAAATGAAGAGACCCAGTACTTC
>TRBV4-1|TRBJ1-2|NA|NA
CASSQDVTGYGYTF
TGCGCCAGCAGCCAAGATGTGACAGGCTATGGCTACACCTTC
>TRBV6-5|TRBJ2-2|NA|NA
CASSYSWGSGELFF
TGTGCCAGCAGTTACTCCTGGGGATCCGGGGAGCTGTTTTTT
>TRBV4-3|TRBJ2-3|NA|NA
CASSQGPGTQYF
TGCGCCAGCAGCCAAGGACCGGGAACGCAGTATTTT
>TRBV20-1|TRBJ1-5|NA|NA
CSARGPNQPQHF
TGCAGTGCTAGAGGCCCTAATCAGCCCCAGCATTTT
>TRBV6-2/TRBV6-3|TRBJ2-1|NA|TRBD2
CASSYQPGLEVWGYNEQFF
TGTGCCAGCAGCTACCAACCGGGACTAGAAGTTTGGGGGTACAATGAGCAGTTCTTC
>TRBV12-3/TRBV12-4|TRBJ2-2|NA|TRBD1
CASSFLVGQGTGELFF
TGTGCCAGCAGTTTTTTAGTCGGACAGGGCACCGGGGAGCTGTTTTTT
>TRBV7-2|TRBJ2-2|few|NA
CASSLPGTAGELFF
TGTGCCAGCAGCTTACCGGGGACGGCCGGGGAGCTGTTTTTT
>TRBV7-2|TRBJ2-5|NA|TRBD2
CASSDPEAGGPRETQYF
TGTGCCAGCAGCGACCCAGAAGCGGGGGGGCCCCGAGAGACCCAGTACTTC
>TRBV6-5|TRBJ1-2|many|NA
CASSPTTGHYGYTF
TGTGCCAGCAGTCCAACTACAGGGCACTATGGCTACACCTTC